In this sample, the clone carrying this TCR beta chain turned up many times. This entry belongs to a study of blood T cells in healthy people across ages. A J-beta primer mix and a sample-barcoded 5' primer were used in a second PCR of roughly 6 to 11 cycles. Via MiXCR, TCRdb re-called the 5' RACE reads, giving one row per CDR3 protein. The table has more than 1,000,000 distinct CDR3 sequences, approximately 25% seen once; the top ten hold approximately 0.71%. Germline V gives CDR1 SGHVS, CDR2 FQNEAQ. The CDR3 runs 12 residues. The V and J ends lost 1 base and 9 bases respectively, with 7 bases between them. These data are also associated with another study on T cells of mothers and their children. Per that paper: An overlap that was slightly higher, though non-significant, was seen in related mother-child pairs versus unrelated pairs.

This receptor was obtained from a girl aged 2 to 9 in good health. The sequencing sample was made of blood. This chain joins TRBV7-8 and TRBJ2-1; D not certain. The DNA for the CDR3 is TGTGCCAGCAGCTTAGTAATGAGTGAGCAGTTCTTC. Translated, it gives CASSLVMSEQFF.